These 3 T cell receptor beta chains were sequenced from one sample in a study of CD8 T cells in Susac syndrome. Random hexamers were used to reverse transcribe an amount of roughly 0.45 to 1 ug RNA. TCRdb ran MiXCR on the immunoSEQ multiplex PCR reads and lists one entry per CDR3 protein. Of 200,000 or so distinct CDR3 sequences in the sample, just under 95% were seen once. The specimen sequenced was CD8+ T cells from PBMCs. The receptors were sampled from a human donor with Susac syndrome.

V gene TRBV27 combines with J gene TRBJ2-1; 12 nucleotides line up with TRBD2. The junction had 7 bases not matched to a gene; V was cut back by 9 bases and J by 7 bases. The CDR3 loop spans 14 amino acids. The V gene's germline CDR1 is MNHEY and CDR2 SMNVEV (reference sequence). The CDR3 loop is CASQLAGGRNEQFF. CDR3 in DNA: TGTGCCAGTCAACTAGCGGGGGGCCGGAATGAGCAGTTCTTC.

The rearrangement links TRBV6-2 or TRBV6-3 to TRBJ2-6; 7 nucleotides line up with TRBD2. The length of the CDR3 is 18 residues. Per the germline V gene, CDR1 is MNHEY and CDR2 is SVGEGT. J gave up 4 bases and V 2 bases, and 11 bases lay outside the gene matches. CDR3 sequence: CASSYGSGGSSGANVLTF. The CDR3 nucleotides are TGTGCCAGCAGTTACGGGTCCGGGGGGTCGTCCGGGGCCAACGTCCTGACTTTC.

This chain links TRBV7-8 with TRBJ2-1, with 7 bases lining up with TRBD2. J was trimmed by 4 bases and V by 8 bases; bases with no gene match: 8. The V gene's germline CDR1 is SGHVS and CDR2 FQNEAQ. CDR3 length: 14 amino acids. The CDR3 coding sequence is TGTGCCAGCCAGCCGGGCGGGAGTTACAATGAGCAGTTCTTC. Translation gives CASQPGGSYNEQFF.